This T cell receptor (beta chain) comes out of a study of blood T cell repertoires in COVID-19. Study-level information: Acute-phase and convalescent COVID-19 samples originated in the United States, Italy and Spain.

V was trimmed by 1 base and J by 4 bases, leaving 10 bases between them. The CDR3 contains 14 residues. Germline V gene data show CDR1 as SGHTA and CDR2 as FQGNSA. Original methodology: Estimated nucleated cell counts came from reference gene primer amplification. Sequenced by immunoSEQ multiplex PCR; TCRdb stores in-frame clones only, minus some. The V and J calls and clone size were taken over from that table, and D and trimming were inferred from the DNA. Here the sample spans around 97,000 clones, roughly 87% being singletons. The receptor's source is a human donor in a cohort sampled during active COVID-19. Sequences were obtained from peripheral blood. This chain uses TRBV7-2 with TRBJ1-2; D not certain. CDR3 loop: CASSLDGSGYGYTF. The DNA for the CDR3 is TGTGCCAGCAGCTTAGATGGATCGGGCTATGGCTACACCTTC.